The sample holds many counts of the clone carrying this T cell receptor (beta chain). V lost 4 bases and J lost 3; bases outside the gene matches: 4. The CDR3 is made up of 14 amino acids. CDR1 is MNHNY and CDR2 is SVGAGI in the germline V gene (reference sequence). One entry per CDR3 protein results from TCRdb running MiXCR on the 5' RACE reads. The sample yields 85,000 to 110,000 distinct CDR3 sequences, less than 14% seen once. The data derive from a study of neurological immune-mediated disorders. Time point reported: longitudinal time-point 3. This clonotype was obtained from a female donor with HTLV-1-associated myelopathy (HAM/TSP). Sequenced: PBMCs. V is TRBV6-6 and J is TRBJ1-2; 8 bases match TRBD1. CDR3 sequence: CASSSPGQDYGYTF. Written as DNA, the CDR3 is TGTGCCAGCAGTTCCCCGGGACAGGACTATGGCTACACCTTC.